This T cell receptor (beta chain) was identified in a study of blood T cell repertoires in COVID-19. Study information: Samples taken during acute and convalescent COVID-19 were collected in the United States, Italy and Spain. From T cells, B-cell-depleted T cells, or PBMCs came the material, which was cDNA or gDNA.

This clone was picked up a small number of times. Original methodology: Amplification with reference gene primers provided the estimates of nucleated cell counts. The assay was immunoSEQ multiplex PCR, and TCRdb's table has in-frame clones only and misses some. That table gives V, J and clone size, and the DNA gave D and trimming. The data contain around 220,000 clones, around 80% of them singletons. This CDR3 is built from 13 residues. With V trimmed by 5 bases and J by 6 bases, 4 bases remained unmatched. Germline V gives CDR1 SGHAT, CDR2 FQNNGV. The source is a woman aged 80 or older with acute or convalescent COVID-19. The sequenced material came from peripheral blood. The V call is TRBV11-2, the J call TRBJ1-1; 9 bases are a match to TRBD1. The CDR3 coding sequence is TGTGCCAGCAGCGCCCGGACAGGGGCTGAAGCTTTCTTT. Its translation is CASSARTGAEAFF.